The 18 T cell receptor beta chains given below trace back to one sample, sequenced in a study of OX40 agonist ivuxolimab in advanced cancers. TCRdb's copy holds only in-frame clones and misses some; the assay was immunoSEQ multiplex PCR. The sample includes roughly 60,000 clones, roughly nine tenths of them seen just once. This specimen was CD4+ or CD8+ T cells sorted from blood, taken in a trial of the OX40 agonist ivuxolimab. These receptors were obtained from an adult with an advanced solid tumor such as melanoma, head and neck, liver or kidney cancer.

The chain is built from TRBV5-6 and TRBJ2-2; the D is unclear. The CDR3 has 12 amino acids. V lost 4 bases and J lost 3, with 4 bases in between. CDR1 and CDR2 from the germline V gene are SGHDT and YYEEEE. In DNA form, the CDR3 reads TGTGCCAGCAGCCCTGACACCGGGGAGCTGTTTTTT. This gives the protein CASSPDTGELFF.

The chain combines TRBV30 with TRBJ2-7, with 9 bases lining up with TRBD2. Germline V gene lookup returns CDR1 GTSNPN and CDR2 SVGIG (reference sequence). The CDR3 spans 15 residues. V lost 3 bases to trimming and J lost 6 bases; unmatched junction nucleotides: 12. This CDR3 reads CAWRGGLASKIEQYF. CDR3 nucleotide sequence: TGTGCCTGGAGGGGTGGACTAGCGAGTAAAATCGAGCAGTACTTC.

The chain combines TRBV2 with TRBJ2-3; D possibly corresponds to TRBD1 (5 bases). CDR1 and CDR2 (germline): SNHLY, FYNNEI. V was pared by 4 bases and J by 2 bases, with 7 bases between. The CDR3 has 13 residues. Written as DNA, the CDR3 is TGTGCCAGCAGTGGACAGACCACAGATACGCAGTATTTT. It is translated as CASSGQTTDTQYF.

The rearrangement uses TRBV5-1 and TRBJ1-1, with TRBD1 as a possible D gene (6 bases). CDR1 and CDR2 (germline): SGHRS, YFSETQ. The CDR3 length is 15 residues. V lost 2 bases to trimming and J lost 0 bases, with 11 bases between them. CDR3 DNA: TGCGCCAGCAGCTTCGGGACACTTATGAACACTGAAGCTTTCTTT. Translated, it gives CASSFGTLMNTEAFF.

This clone was seen only once. V and J are TRBV18 and TRBJ2-7; TRBD2 matches at 7 bases. This CDR3 has 15 residues. Trimming cost V 6 bases and J 1 base; bases outside gene matches: 9. Germline V gene data show CDR1 as KGHSH and CDR2 as LQKENI. The CDR3 bases are TGTGCCAGCTCTCCCGGGCGGGGAGGGTCCTACGAGCAGTACTTC. As protein: CASSPGRGGSYEQYF.

On this clone itself: This same CDR3 is encoded by further DNA sequences in the sample. The chain couples TRBV28 to TRBJ1-4; maybe TRBD1 (5 bases). This CDR3 spans 15 amino acids. With 3 bases removed from V and 0 bases from J, the gap between germline ends came to 8 bases. CDR1 and CDR2 (germline): MDHEN, SYDVKM. The CDR3: CASSFRDSTNEKLFF. For the CDR3, the DNA is TGTGCCAGCAGTTTCAGGGATTCAACTAATGAAAAACTGTTTTTT.

The V call is TRBV7-2, the J call TRBJ2-1; D ambiguous. V shed 2 bases and J shed 9 bases, with 11 bases lying between them. The CDR3 spans 13 residues. CDR1 is SGHTA, CDR2 FQGNSA, per germline. CDR3 nucleotide sequence: TGTGCCAGCAGCTTAAGACCCCTCGGTGAGCAGTTCTTC. It codes for CASSLRPLGEQFF.

The J gene is TRBJ2-1, the V gene TRBV28, with TRBD1 matching 7 bases. Germline loops: CDR1 MDHEN, CDR2 SYDVKM. Unmatched junction bases numbered 13, after V lost 8 bases and J lost 6 bases. The length of the CDR3 is 15 residues. CDR3 sequence (DNA): TGTGCCAGCTGCCCTGAGACAGGGATATCCAATGAGCAGTTCTTC. Translating gives CASCPETGISNEQFF. The full variable domain, completed using reference TRBV28 and TRBJ2-1, is DVKVTQSSRYLVKRTGEKVFLECVQDMDHENMFWYRQDPGLGLRLIYFSYDVKMKEKGDIPEGYSVSREKKERFSLILESASTNQTSMYLCASCPETGISNEQFFGPGTRLTVL.

The sample holds one count of this clone. The rearrangement links TRBV29-1 to TRBJ2-3; D might be TRBD2 (5 bases). Germline V gene sequence: CDR1 SQVTM, CDR2 ANQGSEA. This CDR3 is 12 amino acids long. The CDR3 bases are TGCAGTTTGAGGGTAGCCACAGATACGCAGTATTTT. The encoded protein is CSLRVATDTQYF.

This chain connects TRBV7-2 to TRBJ2-2; D ambiguous. The ends were cut back, 5 bases at V and 0 bases at J, with 13 bases in the middle. The CDR3 sequence is 16 residues long. Per germline, CDR1 SGHTA and CDR2 FQGNSA. CDR3 residues: CASSPDDWTNTGELFF. The CDR3 nucleotides are TGTGCCAGCAGCCCAGACGACTGGACGAACACCGGGGAGCTGTTTTTT.

The chain is built from TRBV5-1 and TRBJ2-5; D possibly corresponds to TRBD1 (6 bases). The CDR3 runs to 14 residues. The ends were cut back, 4 bases at V and 2 bases at J, with 12 bases in the middle. Germline loops: CDR1 SGHRS, CDR2 YFSETQ. CDR3 in DNA: TGCGCCAGCAGCCGTGACGGACAGCAAGAGACCCAGTACTTC. Translation: CASSRDGQQETQYF.

This clone was seen only a few times. The chain has TRBV11-1 and TRBJ2-1; 11 positions agree with TRBD2. Losses at the gene ends were 5 bases for V and 5 bases for J; bases not matched to a gene: 5. The CDR3 is made up of 15 amino acids. Germline assignment: CDR1 SGHAT and CDR2 FQDESV (reference sequence). CDR3 sequence (DNA): TGTGCCAGCAGCCGGGGACTAGCGGACAACAATGAGCAGTTCTTC. As protein: CASSRGLADNNEQFF.

On this clone itself: The junction departs from the called germline gene at one end, perhaps through a read error. V gene TRBV9 combines with J gene TRBJ1-2, with no clear D. CDR3 length equals 13 residues. The germline V gene encodes CDR1 SGDLS and CDR2 YYNGEE. The CDR3 sequence is CASGVVSWGGYTF. The CDR3 bases are TGTGCCAGCGGCGTAGTATCGTGGGGTGGCTACACCTTC.

The chain is built from TRBV2 and TRBJ2-7; 7 nucleotides line up with TRBD1. The CDR3 totals 11 residues. Trimming cost V 8 bases and J 2 bases; bases outside gene matches: 0. Germline CDR1 and CDR2: SNHLY and FYNNEI. This chain's CDR3 is CASQGAYEQYF. The CDR3 coding sequence is TGTGCCAGCCAGGGGGCCTACGAGCAGTACTTC.

J is TRBJ1-6 and V is TRBV6-6; 9 bases align to TRBD1. Per the germline V gene, CDR1 is MNHNY and CDR2 is SVGAGI (reference sequence). The CDR3 extends over 16 amino acids. V trimming: 5 bases; J trimming: 9 bases; junction bases outside the gene matches: 11. DNA for the CDR3: TGTGCCAGCAGTCCACAGGGGGCCTGGAGTGGTTCACCCCTCCACTTT. It translates to CASSPQGAWSGSPLHF.

V and J are TRBV2 and TRBJ1-2; TRBD1 is a possible D gene (6 bases). Germline CDR1 and CDR2: SNHLY and FYNNEI. This CDR3 contains 14 residues. V lost 6 bases to trimming and J lost 3 bases, with 14 bases between them. CDR3 amino acids: CASRLQGSDYGYTF. CDR3 DNA sequence: TGTGCCAGCAGATTACAGGGTTCCGACTATGGCTACACCTTC.

The chain has TRBV28 and TRBJ2-2; weak D call: TRBD1 (5 bases). The CDR3 covers 17 residues. The germline V gene encodes CDR1 MDHEN and CDR2 SYDVKM. Trimming removed 3 bases at V and 2 bases at J, with 16 bases between. The CDR3: CASSFPLRGFNTGELFF. The DNA for the CDR3 is TGTGCCAGCAGTTTTCCCCTTAGGGGATTTAACACCGGGGAGCTGTTTTTT.

The CDR3 bases are TGCGCCAGCAGCCCACGGGGACTAGCGGGAGGGCCCTACGAGCAGTACTTC. Encoded protein: CASSPRGLAGGPYEQYF. The rearrangement uses TRBV5-1 and TRBJ2-7; 16 bases match TRBD2. Losses at the gene ends were 4 bases for V and 2 bases for J; bases not matched to a gene: 6. The CDR3 has 17 residues. Looked up from germline, CDR1 is SGHRS and CDR2 is YFSETQ.